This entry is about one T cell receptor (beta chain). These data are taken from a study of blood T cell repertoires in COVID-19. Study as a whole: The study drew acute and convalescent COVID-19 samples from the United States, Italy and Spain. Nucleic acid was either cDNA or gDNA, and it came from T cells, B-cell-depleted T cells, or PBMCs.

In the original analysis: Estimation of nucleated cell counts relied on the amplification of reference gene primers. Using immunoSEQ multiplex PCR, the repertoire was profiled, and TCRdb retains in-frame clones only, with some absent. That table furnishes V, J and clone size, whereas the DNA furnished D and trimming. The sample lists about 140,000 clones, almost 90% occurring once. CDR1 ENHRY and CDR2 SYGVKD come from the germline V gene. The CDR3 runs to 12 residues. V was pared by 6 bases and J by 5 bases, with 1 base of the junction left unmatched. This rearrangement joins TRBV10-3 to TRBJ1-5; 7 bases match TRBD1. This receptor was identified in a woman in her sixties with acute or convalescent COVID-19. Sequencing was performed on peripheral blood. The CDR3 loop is CAISQGDQPQHF. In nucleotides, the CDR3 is TGTGCCATCAGCCAGGGGGATCAGCCCCAGCATTTT.